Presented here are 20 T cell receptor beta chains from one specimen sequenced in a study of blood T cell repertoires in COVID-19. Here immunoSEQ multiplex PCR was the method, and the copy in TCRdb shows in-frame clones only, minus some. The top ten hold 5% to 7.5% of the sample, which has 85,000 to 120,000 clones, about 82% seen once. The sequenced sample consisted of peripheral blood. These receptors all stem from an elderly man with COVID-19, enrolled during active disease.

CDR3 region: CASSNYSRWTSGKSLETQYF. The CDR3 DNA follows: TGTGCCAGCAGCAACTATTCAAGGTGGACTAGCGGGAAAAGCTTAGAGACCCAGTACTTC. J is TRBJ2-5 and V is TRBV28, with 12 nucleotides matching TRBD2. Germline-derived CDR1 and CDR2 are MDHEN and SYDVKM. This CDR3 is built from 20 residues. Trimming took 6 bases from V and 4 from J; bases not matched to a gene: 21.

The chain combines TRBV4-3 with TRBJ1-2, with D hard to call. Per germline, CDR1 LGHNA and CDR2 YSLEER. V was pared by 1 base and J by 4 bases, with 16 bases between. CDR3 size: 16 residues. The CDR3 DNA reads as TGCGCCAGCAGCCAAGGGGGAGAAGGGTTGGGCTATGGCTACACCTTC. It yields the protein CASSQGGEGLGYGYTF.

CDR3 protein: CASSPEVGSQYF. Here the CDR3 DNA reads TGTGCCAGCTCCCCCGAGGTCGGGTCCCAGTACTTC. This chain connects TRBV18 to TRBJ2-5; D gene ambiguous. V dropped 6 bases and J dropped 9 bases, with 14 bases sitting between them. The CDR3 totals 12 residues. From germline, CDR1 is KGHSH and CDR2 LQKENI.

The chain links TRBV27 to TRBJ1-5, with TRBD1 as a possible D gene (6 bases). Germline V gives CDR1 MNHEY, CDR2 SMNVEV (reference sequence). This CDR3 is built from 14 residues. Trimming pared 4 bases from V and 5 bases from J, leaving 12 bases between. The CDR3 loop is CASSSQGADQPQHF. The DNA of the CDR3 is TGTGCCAGCAGTTCACAGGGCGCAGATCAGCCCCAGCATTTT.

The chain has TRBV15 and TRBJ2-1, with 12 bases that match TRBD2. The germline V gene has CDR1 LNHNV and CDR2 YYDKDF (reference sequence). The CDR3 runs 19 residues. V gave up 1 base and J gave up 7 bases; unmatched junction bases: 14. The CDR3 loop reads CATSRAGPRTSGMGNEQFF. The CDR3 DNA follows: TGTGCCACCAGCAGAGCTGGGCCCAGGACTAGCGGGATGGGAAATGAGCAGTTCTTC.

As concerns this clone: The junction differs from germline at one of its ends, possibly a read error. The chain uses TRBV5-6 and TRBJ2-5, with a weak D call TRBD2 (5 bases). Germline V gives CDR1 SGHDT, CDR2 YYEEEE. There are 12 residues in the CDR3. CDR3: CASSSMGETQYF. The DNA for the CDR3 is TGTGCCAGCAGCTCAATGGGAGAGACTCAGTACTTC.

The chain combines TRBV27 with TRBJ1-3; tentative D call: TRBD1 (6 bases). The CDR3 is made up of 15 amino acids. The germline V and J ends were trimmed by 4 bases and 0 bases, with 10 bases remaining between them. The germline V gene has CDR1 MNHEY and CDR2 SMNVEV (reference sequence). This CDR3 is CASSSRGTSGNTIYF. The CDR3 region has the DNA TGTGCCAGCAGTTCCAGGGGCACCTCTGGAAACACCATATATTTT.

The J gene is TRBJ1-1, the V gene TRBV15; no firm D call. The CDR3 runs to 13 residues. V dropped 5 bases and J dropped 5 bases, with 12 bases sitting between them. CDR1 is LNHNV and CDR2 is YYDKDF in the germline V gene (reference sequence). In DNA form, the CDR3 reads TGTGCCACCAGCTCCCGGGGTCGGACTGAAGCTTTCTTT. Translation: CATSSRGRTEAFF.

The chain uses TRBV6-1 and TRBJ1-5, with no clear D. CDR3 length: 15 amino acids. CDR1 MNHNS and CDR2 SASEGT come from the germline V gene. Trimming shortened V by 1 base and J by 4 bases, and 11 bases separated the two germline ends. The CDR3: CASSEVLAENQPQHF. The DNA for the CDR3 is TGTGCCAGCAGTGAAGTATTGGCGGAAAATCAGCCCCAGCATTTT.

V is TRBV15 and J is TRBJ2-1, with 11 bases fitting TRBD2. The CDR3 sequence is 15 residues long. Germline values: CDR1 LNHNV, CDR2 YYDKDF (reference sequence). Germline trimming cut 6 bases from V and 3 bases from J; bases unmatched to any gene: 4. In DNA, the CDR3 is TGTGCCACCAGGAGGGGACTAGCGGACTACAATGAGCAGTTCTTC. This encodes CATRRGLADYNEQFF.

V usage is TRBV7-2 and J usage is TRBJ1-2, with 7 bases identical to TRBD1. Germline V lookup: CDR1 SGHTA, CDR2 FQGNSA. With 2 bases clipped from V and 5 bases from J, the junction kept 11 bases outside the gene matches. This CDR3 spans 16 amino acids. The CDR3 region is CASSLNSHRGLYGYTF. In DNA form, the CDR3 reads TGTGCCAGCAGCTTAAATAGTCACAGGGGCCTATATGGCTACACCTTC.

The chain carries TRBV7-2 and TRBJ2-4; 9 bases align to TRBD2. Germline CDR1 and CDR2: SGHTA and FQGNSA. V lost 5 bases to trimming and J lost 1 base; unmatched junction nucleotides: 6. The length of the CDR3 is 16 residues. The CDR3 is CASSARTSVAKNIQYF. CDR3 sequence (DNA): TGTGCCAGCAGCGCTAGGACTAGCGTCGCCAAAAACATTCAGTACTTC.

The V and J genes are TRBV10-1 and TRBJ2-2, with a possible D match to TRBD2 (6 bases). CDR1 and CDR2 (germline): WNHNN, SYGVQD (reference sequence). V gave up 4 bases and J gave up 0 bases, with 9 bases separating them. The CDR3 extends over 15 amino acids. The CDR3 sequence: CASSATGANTGELFF. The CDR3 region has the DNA TGCGCCAGCAGTGCTACGGGAGCGAACACCGGGGAGCTGTTTTTT.

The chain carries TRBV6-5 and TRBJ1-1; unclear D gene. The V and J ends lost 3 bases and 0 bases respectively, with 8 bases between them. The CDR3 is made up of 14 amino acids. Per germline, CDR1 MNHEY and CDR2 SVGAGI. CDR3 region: CASSYDTVNTEAFF. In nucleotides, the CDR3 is TGTGCCAGCAGTTATGACACGGTGAACACTGAAGCTTTCTTT.

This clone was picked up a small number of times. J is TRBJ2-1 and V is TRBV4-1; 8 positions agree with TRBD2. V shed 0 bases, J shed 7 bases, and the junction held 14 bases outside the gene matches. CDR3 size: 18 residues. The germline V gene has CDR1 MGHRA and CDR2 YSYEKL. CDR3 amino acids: CASSQDFLSGLGKNEQFF. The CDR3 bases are TGCGCCAGCAGCCAAGATTTTTTGTCGGGACTAGGCAAAAATGAGCAGTTCTTC.

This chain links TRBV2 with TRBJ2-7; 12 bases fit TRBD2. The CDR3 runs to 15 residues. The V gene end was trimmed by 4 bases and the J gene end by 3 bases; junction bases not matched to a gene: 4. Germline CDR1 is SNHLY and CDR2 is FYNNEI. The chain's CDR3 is CASSVGLAGHYEQYF. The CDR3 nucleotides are TGTGCCAGCAGTGTCGGACTAGCGGGGCACTACGAGCAGTACTTC.

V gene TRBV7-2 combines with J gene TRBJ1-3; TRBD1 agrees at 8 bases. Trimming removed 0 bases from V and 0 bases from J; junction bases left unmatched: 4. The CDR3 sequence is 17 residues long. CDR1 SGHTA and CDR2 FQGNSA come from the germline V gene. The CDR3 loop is CASSLAGQAYSGNTIYF. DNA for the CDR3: TGTGCCAGCAGCTTAGCGGGACAGGCATACTCTGGAAACACCATATATTTT.

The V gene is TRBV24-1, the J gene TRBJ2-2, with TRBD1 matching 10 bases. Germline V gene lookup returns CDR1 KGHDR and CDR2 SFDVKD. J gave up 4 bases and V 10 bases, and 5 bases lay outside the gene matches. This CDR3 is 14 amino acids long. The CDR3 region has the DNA TGTGCCACGCGAGGGACAGGGGCCACCGGGGAGCTGTTTTTT. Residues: CATRGTGATGELFF.

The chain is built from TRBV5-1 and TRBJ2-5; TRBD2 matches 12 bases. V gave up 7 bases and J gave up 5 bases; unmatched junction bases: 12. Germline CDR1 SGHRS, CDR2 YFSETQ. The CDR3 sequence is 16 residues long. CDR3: CASSFSASGRVETQYF. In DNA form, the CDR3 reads TGCGCCAGCTCCTTTTCGGCTAGCGGGAGGGTGGAGACCCAGTACTTC.

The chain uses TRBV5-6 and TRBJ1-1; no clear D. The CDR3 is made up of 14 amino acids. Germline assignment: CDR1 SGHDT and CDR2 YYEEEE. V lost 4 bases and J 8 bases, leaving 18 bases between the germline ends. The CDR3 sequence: CASSPGTGIREAFF. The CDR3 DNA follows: TGTGCCAGCAGCCCCGGCACCGGGATAAGAGAAGCTTTCTTT.